This TCR beta chain originates from a study of beta chain features in type 1 diabetes. TCRB transcripts that were expressed got sequenced, as all of the isolated RNA had been reverse transcribed. The repertoire was sequenced with immunoSEQ multiplex PCR; TCRdb's copy has only in-frame clones and lacks some. Among 300,000 to 350,000 clones listed, less than 10% were seen once. Deletions cut 0 bases from V and 4 bases from J, with 14 bases between. CDR3 length: 15 amino acids. In germline, CDR1 is SGHDT, CDR2 YYEEEE. The receptor's source is a woman between 18 and 29 years old in good health. The specimen sequenced was central memory CD4+ T cells from blood. The J gene is TRBJ2-7, the V gene TRBV5-6; a weak D match, TRBD1 (5 bases). The CDR3 DNA reads as TGTGCCAGCAGCTTGGGACAAAGGGGTATATACGAGCAGTACTTC. Translated, it gives CASSLGQRGIYEQYF.